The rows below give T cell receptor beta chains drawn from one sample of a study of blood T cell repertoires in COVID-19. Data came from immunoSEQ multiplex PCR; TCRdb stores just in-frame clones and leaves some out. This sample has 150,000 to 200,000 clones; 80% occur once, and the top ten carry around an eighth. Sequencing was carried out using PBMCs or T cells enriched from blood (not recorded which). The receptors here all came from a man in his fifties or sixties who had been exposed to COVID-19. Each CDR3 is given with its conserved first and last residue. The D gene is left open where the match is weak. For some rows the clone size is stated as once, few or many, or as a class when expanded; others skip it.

CASSQGQGETQYF	TGTGCCAGCAGCCAGGGACAGGGGGAGACCCAGTACTTC	TRBD1	TRBV7-3	NA	TRBJ2-5
CASSLTSGMQDTQYF	TGTGCCAGCAGTTTGACTAGCGGGATGCAAGATACGCAGTATTTT	TRBD2	TRBV7-3	NA	TRBJ2-3
CASSLARGRTEAFF	TGCGCCAGCAGCTTGGCCAGGGGGCGGACTGAAGCTTTCTTT	TRBD1	TRBV5-1	few	TRBJ1-1
CASSASSGGLGKQYF	TGTGCCAGTAGTGCTTCCAGCGGAGGCCTCGGTAAGCAGTACTTC	NA	TRBV19	NA	TRBJ2-7
CASSSGQGASTDTQYF	TGTGCCAGCAGCTCAGGACAGGGGGCGAGCACAGATACGCAGTATTTT	TRBD1	TRBV7-2	NA	TRBJ2-3
CASSSRTARSYEQYF	TGTGCCAGCAGCTCCAGGACAGCCCGCTCCTACGAGCAGTACTTC	NA	TRBV3-1/TRBV3-2	NA	TRBJ2-7
CASLTGGHEETQYF	TGTGCCAGCTTAACGGGCGGGCATGAAGAGACCCAGTACTTC	NA	TRBV3-1/TRBV3-2	NA	TRBJ2-5
CASSLSPGGTDTQYF	TGCGCCAGCAGCTTGTCTCCGGGTGGCACAGATACGCAGTATTTT	NA	TRBV5-1	NA	TRBJ2-3
CASSLAGTEANYGYTF	TGTGCCAGCAGCTTAGCCGGGACAGAGGCTAACTATGGCTACACCTTC	TRBD1	TRBV7-2	NA	TRBJ1-2
CASSFRTLGQGGFGANVLTF	TGTGCCAGCAGTTTTCGGACCCTAGGACAGGGAGGGTTTGGGGCCAACGTCCTGACTTTC	NA	TRBV27	once	TRBJ2-6
CASSPRSGETQYF	TGTGCCAGCAGCCCACGGAGTGGGGAGACCCAGTACTTC	NA	TRBV9	NA	TRBJ2-5
CASSPGTGGRSNQPQHF	TGTGCCAGTAGTCCCGGGACAGGGGGCAGGAGCAATCAGCCCCAGCATTTT	TRBD1	TRBV19	many	TRBJ1-5
CASTLTLTQVNYGYTF	TGTGCCAGCACCCTAACGCTTACACAGGTTAACTATGGCTACACCTTC	NA	TRBV5-4	NA	TRBJ1-2
CAWSHQGYEQYF	TGTGCCTGGAGTCACCAGGGCTACGAGCAGTACTTC	NA	TRBV30	NA	TRBJ2-7
CSATDDSNTEAFF	TGCAGTGCTACTGACGACAGTAACACTGAAGCTTTCTTT	NA	TRBV20-1	NA	TRBJ1-1
CACGQTYNSPLHF	TGTGCCTGTGGACAGACATATAATTCACCCCTCCACTTT	NA	TRBV30	NA	TRBJ1-6
CATTGGSYGYTF	TGTGCCACCACGGGGGGAAGCTATGGCTACACCTTC	NA	TRBV10-3	NA	TRBJ1-2
CASSLSTGGPGELFF	TGTGCCAGCAGTTTAAGTACGGGGGGCCCCGGGGAGCTGTTTTTT	NA	TRBV27	NA	TRBJ2-2
CASSRADPGPQHF	TGTGCCAGCAGCCGGGCCGACCCCGGTCCCCAGCATTTT	NA	TRBV16	NA	TRBJ1-5
CATSREAGAGNTIYF	TGTGCCACCAGCAGAGAGGCAGGGGCTGGAAACACCATATATTTT	NA	TRBV15	once	TRBJ1-3
CASSAPGPIYNEQFF	TGTGCCAGCAGCGCTCCGGGTCCCATATACAATGAGCAGTTCTTC	NA	TRBV7-6	NA	TRBJ2-1
CSARQGDSGNTIYF	TGCAGCGCCCGACAGGGCGACTCTGGAAACACCATATATTTT	TRBD1	TRBV29-1	NA	TRBJ1-3
CASRQSSGSSYNEQFF	TGTGCCAGCAGACAATCTAGCGGGAGCTCCTACAATGAGCAGTTCTTC	TRBD2	TRBV11-1	NA	TRBJ2-1
CATSRDRGQYEQYF	TGTGCCACCAGCAGAGATAGGGGACAATACGAGCAGTACTTC	NA	TRBV15	NA	TRBJ2-7
CASSPSGTSYNEQFF	TGCGCCAGCAGCCCTAGCGGGACCTCCTACAATGAGCAGTTCTTC	TRBD2	TRBV5-1	NA	TRBJ2-1
CSTGLGGGAPGSLGQFF	TGCAGCACGGGGTTGGGCGGGGGCGCCCCGGGGTCATTAGGGCAGTTCTTC	NA	TRBV29-1	once	TRBJ2-1
CASSLGTSGSASYEQYF	TGTGCCAGCAGCTTGGGGACTAGCGGGAGTGCCTCCTACGAGCAGTACTTC	TRBD2	TRBV13	NA	TRBJ2-7
CASNTGESSYEQYF	TGTGCCAGCAACACAGGCGAAAGCTCCTACGAGCAGTACTTC	NA	TRBV7-8	NA	TRBJ2-7
CASRFADTQYF	TGTGCCAGTCGTTTTGCAGATACGCAGTATTTT	NA	TRBV19	NA	TRBJ2-3
CASSETGVQETQYF	TGTGCCAGCAGCGAAACAGGGGTTCAAGAGACCCAGTACTTC	TRBD1	TRBV7-3	NA	TRBJ2-5
CATSSFQETQYF	TGTGCCACCAGTTCATTCCAAGAGACCCAGTACTTC	NA	TRBV24-1	NA	TRBJ2-5
CASSPRGLGANVLTF	TGTGCCAGCAGTCCCCGAGGCCTTGGGGCCAACGTCCTGACTTTC	NA	TRBV11-2	few	TRBJ2-6
CASKVGGPTGELFF	TGTGCCAGCAAGGTGGGAGGGCCCACCGGGGAGCTGTTTTTT	TRBD2	TRBV6-5	few	TRBJ2-2
CASSSGIYRESEAFF	TGTGCCAGCAGCTCCGGCATTTACAGGGAGTCTGAAGCTTTCTTT	NA	TRBV7-2	NA	TRBJ1-1
CAWNLRVVGSEAFF	TGTGCCTGGAATTTGCGCGTCGTTGGTTCCGAAGCTTTCTTT	NA	TRBV30	NA	TRBJ1-1
CASSLAGQVYGYTF	TGCGCCAGCAGCTTGGCCGGACAGGTATATGGCTACACCTTC	TRBD1	TRBV5-1	few	TRBJ1-2
CSVESSGNTIYF	TGCAGCGTTGAGAGCTCTGGAAACACCATATATTTT	NA	TRBV29-1	few	TRBJ1-3
CASSQVRGNEKLFF	TGTGCCAGCAGCCAAGTCCGGGGTAATGAAAAACTGTTTTTT	NA	TRBV6-5	NA	TRBJ1-4
CASSPRQGSYSTNEKLFF	TGTGCCAGCAGTCCCCGACAGGGCTCCTATTCAACTAATGAAAAACTGTTTTTT	TRBD1	TRBV6-6	NA	TRBJ1-4
CASSYGTKIPTGELFF	TGTGCCAGCAGTTATGGGACTAAAATTCCTACCGGGGAGCTGTTTTTT	TRBD2	TRBV27	NA	TRBJ2-2
CASSLALAGVENNEQFF	TGCGCCAGCAGCTTGGCGTTAGCGGGAGTGGAGAACAATGAGCAGTTCTTC	TRBD2	TRBV5-1	NA	TRBJ2-1
CASSENRAGYGYTF	TGTGCCAGCAGTGAAAACAGGGCTGGGTATGGCTACACCTTC	NA	TRBV25-1	NA	TRBJ1-2
CASSSGQGRNQPQHF	TGTGCCAGCAGTTCCGGACAGGGGAGAAATCAGCCCCAGCATTTT	TRBD1	TRBV6-5	NA	TRBJ1-5
CASSVEGAAPAPQFF	TGTGCCAGCAGCGTAGAGGGGGCCGCCCCTGCCCCGCAGTTCTTC	TRBD1	TRBV9	NA	TRBJ2-1
CASSLGLAGINEQFF	TGTGCCAGCAGTTTGGGACTAGCGGGAATTAATGAGCAGTTCTTC	TRBD2	TRBV28	NA	TRBJ2-1
CASSYGGLAGSYEQYF	TGTGCCAGCAGTTACGGAGGGCTAGCGGGGTCCTACGAGCAGTACTTC	TRBD2	TRBV6-5	NA	TRBJ2-7